This T cell receptor (beta chain) was found in a study of human T cells and chemical hapten exposure. Whole-study results and caveats: The study found expanded TCRs formed significantly more large CDR3 similarity clusters than controls. TCRs exceeding 1 in 1000 frequency stayed unchanged with DPC sensitization.

This clonotype has at least ten counts. Its specificity is unknown. Time point defined: pre-sensitization, week 0. The treatment here: therapeutic diphenylcyclopropenone sensitization with weekly scalp DPC. TCRdb processed the RACE reads anew with MiXCR; each CDR3 protein has one entry. The sample gives tens of thousands of distinct CDR3 sequences, approximately 6.7% of which show up once; around 1.6% is in the top ten. Per germline, CDR1 SGHDT and CDR2 YYEEEE. V shed 1 base, J shed 6 bases, and the junction held 10 bases outside the gene matches. This CDR3 region has 17 residues. This TCR was sampled from a woman in her twenties or thirties with alopecia areata. Some clones in this sample may be carry-over from other donors' samples. The sample was whole blood, taken in connection with sensitization to the hapten diphenylcyclopropenone (DPC). The chain uses TRBV5-6 and TRBJ1-6, with 7 bases fitting TRBD1. CDR3 in DNA: TGTGCCAGCAGCTTGCCCTCGACAGGGTCCGGTAATTCACCCCTCCACTTT. Its protein product is CASSLPSTGSGNSPLHF.